The rows below give T cell receptor beta chains drawn from one sample of a study of cytomegalovirus exposure and HLA in healthy donors. TCRdb's copy holds only in-frame clones and misses some; the assay was immunoSEQ multiplex PCR. The data contain about 110,000 clones, over 65% of them singletons. The sequenced sample consisted of PBMCs. These receptors were collected from a woman in her 30s in good health and CMV-seropositive. The CDR3 runs from the conserved cysteine through the conserved F or W. D genes are given only for firm matches. A row's size may be missing; if present it is once, few, many or a size class.

D gene: TRBD1
V gene: TRBV6-5
J gene: TRBJ1-4
clone size: -
CDR3 protein: CASKSDRARGLFF
CDR3 DNA: TGTGCCAGCAAGTCGGACAGGGCTCGTGGACTGTTTTTT

D gene: -
V gene: TRBV6-6
J gene: TRBJ1-1
clone size: -
CDR3 protein: CASSYSWQNTEAFF
CDR3 DNA: TGTGCCAGCAGTTACTCTTGGCAGAACACTGAAGCTTTCTTT

D gene: TRBD1
V gene: TRBV10-3
J gene: TRBJ1-2
clone size: -
CDR3 protein: CAISPGQYGYTF
CDR3 DNA: TGTGCCATCAGCCCGGGACAGTATGGCTACACCTTC

D gene: TRBD2
V gene: TRBV18
J gene: TRBJ2-2
clone size: once
CDR3 protein: CASSSTSGRGTGELFF
CDR3 DNA: TGTGCCAGCTCGTCGACTAGCGGGAGAGGAACCGGGGAGCTGTTTTTT

D gene: -
V gene: TRBV6-1
J gene: TRBJ1-6
clone size: -
CDR3 protein: CAGRPTGPSSPLHF
CDR3 DNA: TGTGCCGGCCGTCCGACAGGCCCTTCTTCACCCCTCCACTTT

D gene: TRBD2
V gene: TRBV7-9
J gene: TRBJ2-7
clone size: -
CDR3 protein: CASRLLAGSGEQYF
CDR3 DNA: TGTGCCAGCAGACTACTAGCGGGGTCGGGCGAGCAGTACTTC

D gene: TRBD2
V gene: TRBV11-2
J gene: TRBJ2-7
clone size: -
CDR3 protein: CASSPYRAGGAYEQYF
CDR3 DNA: TGTGCCAGCAGCCCGTACCGAGCGGGAGGGGCCTACGAGCAGTACTTC

D gene: TRBD1
V gene: TRBV30
J gene: TRBJ2-3
clone size: -
CDR3 protein: CASGQGANTQYF
CDR3 DNA: TGTGCCTCCGGACAGGGGGCTAATACGCAGTATTTT

D gene: -
V gene: TRBV5-6
J gene: TRBJ2-1
clone size: few
CDR3 protein: CASSFIGEGTYNEQFF
CDR3 DNA: TGTGCCAGCAGCTTTATAGGGGAAGGGACCTACAATGAGCAGTTCTTC

D gene: TRBD2
V gene: TRBV7-9
J gene: TRBJ2-3
clone size: -
CDR3 protein: CASTERESNTDTQYF
CDR3 DNA: TGTGCCAGCACCGAGCGGGAGTCTAACACAGATACGCAGTATTTT

D gene: -
V gene: TRBV6-5
J gene: TRBJ1-2
clone size: -
CDR3 protein: CASSYSTDSLGHGVF
CDR3 DNA: TGTGCCAGCAGTTACTCGACCGACAGTTTAGGCCATGGGGTATTC

D gene: TRBD1
V gene: TRBV11-2
J gene: TRBJ2-5
clone size: -
CDR3 protein: CASSLSRGRIPLTQETQYF
CDR3 DNA: TGTGCCAGCAGCTTATCGAGGGGGCGAATACCTCTCACACAAGAGACCCAGTACTTC

D gene: -
V gene: TRBV6-5
J gene: TRBJ1-1
clone size: -
CDR3 protein: CASSRDLNTEAFF
CDR3 DNA: TGTGCCAGCAGCAGGGATTTGAACACTGAAGCTTTCTTT

D gene: -
V gene: TRBV7-3
J gene: TRBJ1-2
clone size: -
CDR3 protein: CASSLTWTRYYGYTF
CDR3 DNA: TGTGCCAGCAGCTTAACGTGGACACGGTACTATGGCTACACCTTC

D gene: TRBD1
V gene: TRBV4-1
J gene: TRBJ2-7
clone size: once
CDR3 protein: CASSQVDRGSYEQYF
CDR3 DNA: TGCGCCAGCAGCCAAGTCGACAGGGGATCCTACGAGCAGTACTTC

D gene: -
V gene: TRBV30
J gene: TRBJ1-4
clone size: few
CDR3 protein: CACNRQSLPNEKLFF
CDR3 DNA: TGTGCCTGCAATAGACAGTCTCTTCCCAATGAAAAACTGTTTTTT

D gene: TRBD2
V gene: TRBV7-9
J gene: TRBJ2-7
clone size: -
CDR3 protein: CASSLVGGGYEQYF
CDR3 DNA: TGTGCCAGCAGCTTAGTGGGGGGAGGGTACGAGCAGTACTTC

D gene: -
V gene: TRBV20-1
J gene: TRBJ1-2
clone size: -
CDR3 protein: CSAHMVYTF
CDR3 DNA: TGCAGTGCTCACATGGTCTACACCTTC

D gene: TRBD1
V gene: TRBV7-9
J gene: TRBJ1-2
clone size: -
CDR3 protein: CASTSGDRGRLEGYTF
CDR3 DNA: TGTGCCAGCACATCAGGGGACAGGGGGCGTTTAGAAGGCTACACCTTC

D gene: TRBD2
V gene: TRBV11-3
J gene: TRBJ2-2
clone size: -
CDR3 protein: CASTAGLAGGLVYTGELFF
CDR3 DNA: TGTGCCAGCACCGCGGGACTAGCGGGGGGGCTAGTGTATACCGGGGAGCTGTTTTTT

D gene: -
V gene: TRBV4-2
J gene: TRBJ2-5
clone size: -
CDR3 protein: CASSQGPVSTLGVETQYF
CDR3 DNA: TGTGCCAGCAGCCAAGGCCCAGTTTCCACATTGGGAGTTGAGACCCAGTACTTC

D gene: TRBD2
V gene: TRBV5-1
J gene: TRBJ2-1
clone size: -
CDR3 protein: CASAQGRDYNNEQFF
CDR3 DNA: TGCGCCAGCGCCCAAGGTAGGGACTACAACAATGAGCAGTTCTTC

D gene: -
V gene: TRBV5-6
J gene: TRBJ1-1
clone size: many
CDR3 protein: CASSLFLSTEAFF
CDR3 DNA: TGTGCCAGCAGCTTATTCCTAAGCACTGAAGCTTTCTTT

D gene: -
V gene: TRBV5-1
J gene: TRBJ1-5
clone size: -
CDR3 protein: CASRTDQNQPQHF
CDR3 DNA: TGCGCCAGCAGGACAGATCAGAATCAGCCCCAGCATTTT

D gene: -
V gene: TRBV28
J gene: TRBJ1-1
clone size: once
CDR3 protein: CASSLGVTEAFF
CDR3 DNA: TGTGCCAGCAGCCTAGGGGTTACTGAAGCTTTCTTT

D gene: -
V gene: TRBV27
J gene: TRBJ1-3
clone size: -
CDR3 protein: CASSLEAGSGNTIYF
CDR3 DNA: TGTGCCAGCAGTTTAGAGGCGGGCTCTGGAAACACCATATATTTT

D gene: -
V gene: TRBV28
J gene: TRBJ2-2
clone size: -
CDR3 protein: CASSLGWQGDTGELFF
CDR3 DNA: TGTGCCAGCAGCCTTGGGTGGCAGGGCGACACCGGGGAGCTGTTTTTT

D gene: -
V gene: TRBV6-1
J gene: TRBJ1-2
clone size: -
CDR3 protein: CASSVGSLYTF
CDR3 DNA: TGTGCCAGCAGTGTAGGGAGCCTCTACACCTTC

D gene: -
V gene: TRBV27
J gene: TRBJ1-2
clone size: -
CDR3 protein: CASSSSMSESPYGYTF
CDR3 DNA: TGTGCCAGCAGTTCATCAATGAGTGAATCCCCCTATGGCTACACCTTC

D gene: TRBD1
V gene: TRBV5-1
J gene: TRBJ2-5
clone size: -
CDR3 protein: CASSLEGADRGETQYF
CDR3 DNA: TGCGCCAGCAGCTTGGAAGGAGCGGACAGGGGGGAGACCCAGTACTTC

D gene: TRBD2
V gene: TRBV10-3
J gene: TRBJ2-7
clone size: -
CDR3 protein: CAIRPGGYEQYF
CDR3 DNA: TGTGCCATCAGGCCGGGGGGGTACGAGCAGTACTTC

D gene: -
V gene: TRBV5-6
J gene: TRBJ2-1
clone size: -
CDR3 protein: CASSSAFEQFF
CDR3 DNA: TGTGCCAGCAGCTCTGCGTTTGAGCAGTTCTTC

D gene: TRBD1
V gene: TRBV29-1
J gene: TRBJ2-7
clone size: -
CDR3 protein: CSAGQGNEQYF
CDR3 DNA: TGCAGCGCCGGACAGGGGAACGAGCAGTACTTC

D gene: TRBD1
V gene: TRBV27
J gene: TRBJ1-2
clone size: -
CDR3 protein: CASSSPRQGGNYGYTF
CDR3 DNA: TGTGCCAGCAGTTCTCCCCGACAGGGGGGTAACTATGGCTACACCTTC

D gene: -
V gene: TRBV10-3
J gene: TRBJ1-2
clone size: -
CDR3 protein: CAISDASYQGGYTF
CDR3 DNA: TGTGCCATCAGTGATGCCAGCTACCAGGGTGGCTACACCTTC

D gene: -
V gene: TRBV30
J gene: TRBJ2-2
clone size: -
CDR3 protein: CAWSVGETFTGELFF
CDR3 DNA: TGTGCCTGGAGTGTAGGGGAAACCTTCACCGGGGAGCTGTTTTTT

D gene: TRBD1
V gene: TRBV5-1
J gene: TRBJ1-1
clone size: -
CDR3 protein: CASAVVGGGQAEAFF
CDR3 DNA: TGCGCCAGCGCAGTTGTAGGGGGCGGGCAAGCTGAAGCTTTCTTT

D gene: TRBD2
V gene: TRBV6-6
J gene: TRBJ2-1
clone size: -
CDR3 protein: CASRVETSGYYNEQFF
CDR3 DNA: TGTGCCAGCAGAGTGGAGACTAGCGGTTACTACAATGAGCAGTTCTTC

D gene: -
V gene: TRBV7-6
J gene: TRBJ1-4
clone size: many
CDR3 protein: CASSLRPAANEKLFF
CDR3 DNA: TGTGCCAGCAGCTTACGACCAGCGGCTAATGAAAAACTGTTTTTT

D gene: -
V gene: TRBV11-3
J gene: TRBJ2-7
clone size: -
CDR3 protein: CASSPAVVYEQYF
CDR3 DNA: TGTGCCAGCAGCCCCGCGGTGGTCTACGAGCAGTACTTC

D gene: TRBD1
V gene: TRBV14
J gene: TRBJ1-1
clone size: -
CDR3 protein: CASSLTGGTEAFF
CDR3 DNA: TGTGCCAGCAGTCTCACAGGGGGCACTGAAGCTTTCTTT